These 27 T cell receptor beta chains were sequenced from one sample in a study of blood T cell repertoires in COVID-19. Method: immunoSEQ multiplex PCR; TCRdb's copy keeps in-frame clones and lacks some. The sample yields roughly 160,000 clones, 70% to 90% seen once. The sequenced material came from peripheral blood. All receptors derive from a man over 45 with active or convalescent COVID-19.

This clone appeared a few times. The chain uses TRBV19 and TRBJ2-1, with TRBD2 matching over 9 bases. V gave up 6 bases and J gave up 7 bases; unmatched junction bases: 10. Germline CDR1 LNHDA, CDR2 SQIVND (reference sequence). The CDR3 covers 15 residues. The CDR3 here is CASRPPSGIWNEQFF. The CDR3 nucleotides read TGTGCCAGTAGACCTCCTAGCGGGATATGGAATGAGCAGTTCTTC. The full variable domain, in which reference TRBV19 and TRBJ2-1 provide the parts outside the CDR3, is DGGITQSPKYLFRKEGQNVTLSCEQNLNHDAMYWYRQDPGQGLRLIYYSQIVNDFQKGDIAEGYSVSREKKESFPLTVTSAQKNPTAFYLCASRPPSGIWNEQFFGPGTRLTVL.

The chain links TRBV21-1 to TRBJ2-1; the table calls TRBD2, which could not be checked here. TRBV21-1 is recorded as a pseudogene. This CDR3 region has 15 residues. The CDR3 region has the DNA TGTGCCAGCAGCAAACTGGACCCTCCGGGGAATGAGCAGTTCTTC. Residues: CASSKLDPPGNEQFF.

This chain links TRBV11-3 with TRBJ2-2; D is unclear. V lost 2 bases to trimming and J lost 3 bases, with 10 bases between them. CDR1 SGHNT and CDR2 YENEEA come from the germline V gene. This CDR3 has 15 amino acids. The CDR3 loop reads CASSLSLVDTGELFF. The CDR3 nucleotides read TGTGCCAGCAGCTTATCGCTAGTTGACACCGGGGAGCTGTTTTTT.

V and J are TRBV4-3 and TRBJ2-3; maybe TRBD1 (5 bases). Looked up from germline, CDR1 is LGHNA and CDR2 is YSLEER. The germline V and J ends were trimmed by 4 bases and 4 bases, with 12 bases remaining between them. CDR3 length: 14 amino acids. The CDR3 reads CASSPNPGSDTQYF. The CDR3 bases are TGCGCCAGCAGCCCAAATCCAGGGTCAGATACGCAGTATTTT.

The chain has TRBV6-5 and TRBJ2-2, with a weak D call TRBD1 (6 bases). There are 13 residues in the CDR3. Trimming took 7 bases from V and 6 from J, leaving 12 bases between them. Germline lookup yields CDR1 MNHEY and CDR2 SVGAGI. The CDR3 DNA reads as TGTGCCAGCACCCAAAAGGGGGCCGGGGAGCTGTTTTTT. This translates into CASTQKGAGELFF.

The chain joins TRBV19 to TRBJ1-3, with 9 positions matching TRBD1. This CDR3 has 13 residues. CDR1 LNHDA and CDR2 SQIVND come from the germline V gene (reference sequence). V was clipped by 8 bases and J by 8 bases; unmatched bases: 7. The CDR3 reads CASRTGGADTIYF. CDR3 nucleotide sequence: TGTGCCAGTCGCACAGGGGGCGCAGACACCATATATTTT.

CDR3: CASSSGTVYEQYF. Written as DNA, the CDR3 is TGTGCCAGCAGTTCCGGGACTGTCTACGAGCAGTACTTC. This chain links TRBV6-5 with TRBJ2-7; tentative D call: TRBD2 (6 bases). This CDR3 region has 13 residues. CDR1 is MNHEY and CDR2 is SVGAGI in the germline V gene. V lost 4 bases to trimming and J lost 3 bases, with 10 bases between them.

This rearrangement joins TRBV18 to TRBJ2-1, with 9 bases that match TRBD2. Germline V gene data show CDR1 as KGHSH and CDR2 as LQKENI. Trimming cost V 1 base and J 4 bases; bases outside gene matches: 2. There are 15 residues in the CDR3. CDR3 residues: CASSPLAGAYNEQFF. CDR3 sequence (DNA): TGTGCCAGCTCACCACTAGCGGGAGCTTACAATGAGCAGTTCTTC.

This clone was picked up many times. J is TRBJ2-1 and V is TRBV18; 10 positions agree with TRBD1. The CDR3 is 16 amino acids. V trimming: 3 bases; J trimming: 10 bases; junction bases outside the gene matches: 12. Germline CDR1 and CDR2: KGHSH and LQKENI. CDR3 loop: CASSPILRQGAPEQFF. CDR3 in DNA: TGTGCCAGCTCACCTATCCTAAGACAGGGGGCCCCCGAGCAGTTCTTC. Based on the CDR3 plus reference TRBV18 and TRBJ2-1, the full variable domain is NAGVMQNPRHLVRRRGQEARLRCSPMKGHSHVYWYRQLPEEGLKFMVYLQKENIIDESGMPKERFSAEFPKEGPSILRIQQVVRGDSAAYFCASSPILRQGAPEQFFGPGTRLTVL.

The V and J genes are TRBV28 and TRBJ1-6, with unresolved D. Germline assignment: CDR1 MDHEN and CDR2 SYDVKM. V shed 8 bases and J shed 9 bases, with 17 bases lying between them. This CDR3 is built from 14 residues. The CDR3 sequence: CASGNGPAGSPLHF. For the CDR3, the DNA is TGTGCCAGCGGAAATGGGCCCGCCGGTTCACCCCTCCACTTT.

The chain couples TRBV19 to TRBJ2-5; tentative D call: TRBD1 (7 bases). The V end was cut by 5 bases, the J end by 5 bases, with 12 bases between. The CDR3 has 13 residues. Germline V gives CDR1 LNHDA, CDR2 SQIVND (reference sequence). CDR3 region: CASSAQGRETQYF. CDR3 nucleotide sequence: TGTGCCAGTAGTGCACAGGGGAGGGAGACCCAGTACTTC.

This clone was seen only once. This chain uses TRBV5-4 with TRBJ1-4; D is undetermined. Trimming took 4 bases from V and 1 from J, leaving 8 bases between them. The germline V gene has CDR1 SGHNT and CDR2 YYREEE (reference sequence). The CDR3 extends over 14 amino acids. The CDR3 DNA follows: TGTGCCAGCAGCCAAGAGCGAACTAATGAAAAACTGTTTTTT. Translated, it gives CASSQERTNEKLFF.

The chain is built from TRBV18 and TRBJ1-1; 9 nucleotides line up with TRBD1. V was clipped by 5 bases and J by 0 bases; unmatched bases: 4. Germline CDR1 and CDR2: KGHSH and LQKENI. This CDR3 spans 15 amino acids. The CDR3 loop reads CASSTGTGMNTEAFF. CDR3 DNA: TGTGCCAGCTCAACAGGGACAGGGATGAACACTGAAGCTTTCTTT.

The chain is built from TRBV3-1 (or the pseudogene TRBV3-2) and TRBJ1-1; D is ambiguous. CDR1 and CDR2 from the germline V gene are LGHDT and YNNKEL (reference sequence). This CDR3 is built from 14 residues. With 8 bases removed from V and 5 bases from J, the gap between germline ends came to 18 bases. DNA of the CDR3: TGTGCCAGCGGACCCGCCTCAGGAGGGACTGAAGCTTTCTTT. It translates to CASGPASGGTEAFF.

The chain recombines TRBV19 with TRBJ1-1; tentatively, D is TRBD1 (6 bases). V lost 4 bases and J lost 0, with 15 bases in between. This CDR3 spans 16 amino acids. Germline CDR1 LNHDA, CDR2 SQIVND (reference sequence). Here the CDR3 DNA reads TGTGCCAGTAGTAACAGGGACCTTATGATGAACACTGAAGCTTTCTTT. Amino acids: CASSNRDLMMNTEAFF.

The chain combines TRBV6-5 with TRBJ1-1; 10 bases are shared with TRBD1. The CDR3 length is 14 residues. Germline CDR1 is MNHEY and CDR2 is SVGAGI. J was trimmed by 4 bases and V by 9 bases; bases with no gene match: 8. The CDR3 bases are TGTGCCAGTGACAGGGGGCCGACAGGCACTGAAGCTTTCTTT. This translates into CASDRGPTGTEAFF.

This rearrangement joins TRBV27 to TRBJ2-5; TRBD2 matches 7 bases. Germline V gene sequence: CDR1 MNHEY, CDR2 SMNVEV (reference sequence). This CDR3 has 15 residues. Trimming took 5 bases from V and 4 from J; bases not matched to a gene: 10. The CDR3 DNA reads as TGTGCCAGCAGTCCCCGGGCTAGCGGAAGAGAGACCCAGTACTTC. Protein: CASSPRASGRETQYF.

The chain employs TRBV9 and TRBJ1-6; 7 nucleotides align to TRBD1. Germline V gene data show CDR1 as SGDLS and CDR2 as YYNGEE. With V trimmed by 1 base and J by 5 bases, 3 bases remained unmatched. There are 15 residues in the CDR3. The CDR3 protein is CASSVSTGNNSPLHF. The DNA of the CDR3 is TGTGCCAGCAGCGTATCGACAGGGAATAATTCACCCCTCCACTTT.

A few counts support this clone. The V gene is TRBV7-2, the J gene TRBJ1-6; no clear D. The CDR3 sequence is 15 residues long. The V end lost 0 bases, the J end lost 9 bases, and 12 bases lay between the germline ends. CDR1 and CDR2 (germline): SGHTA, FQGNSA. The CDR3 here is CASSLATSGSSPLHF. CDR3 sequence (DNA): TGTGCCAGCAGCTTAGCGACATCGGGGAGTTCACCCCTCCACTTT.

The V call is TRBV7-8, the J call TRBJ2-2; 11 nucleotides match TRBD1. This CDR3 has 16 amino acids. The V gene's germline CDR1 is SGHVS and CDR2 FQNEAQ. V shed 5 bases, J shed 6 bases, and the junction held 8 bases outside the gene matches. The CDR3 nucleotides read TGTGCCAGCAGCCCCGGGTGGACAGGGGGCTCCGGGGAGCTGTTTTTT. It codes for CASSPGWTGGSGELFF.

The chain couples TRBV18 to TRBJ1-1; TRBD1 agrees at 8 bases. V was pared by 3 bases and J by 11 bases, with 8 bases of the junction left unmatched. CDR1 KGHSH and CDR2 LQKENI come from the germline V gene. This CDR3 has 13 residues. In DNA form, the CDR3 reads TGTGCCAGCTCACCCGCCGACAGGGGACGGGCTTTCTTT. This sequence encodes CASSPADRGRAFF.

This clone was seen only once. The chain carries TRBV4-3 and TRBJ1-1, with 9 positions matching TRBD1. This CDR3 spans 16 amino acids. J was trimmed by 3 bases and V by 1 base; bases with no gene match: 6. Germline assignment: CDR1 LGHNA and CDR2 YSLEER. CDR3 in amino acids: CASSQATGGADTEAFF. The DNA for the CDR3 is TGCGCCAGCAGCCAAGCAACAGGGGGCGCAGACACTGAAGCTTTCTTT.

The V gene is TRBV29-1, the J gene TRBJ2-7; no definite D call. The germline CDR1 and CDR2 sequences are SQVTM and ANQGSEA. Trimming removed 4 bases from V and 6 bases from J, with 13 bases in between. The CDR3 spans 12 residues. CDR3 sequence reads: CSVVNIVGEQYF. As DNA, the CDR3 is TGCAGCGTTGTAAATATCGTCGGCGAGCAGTACTTC.

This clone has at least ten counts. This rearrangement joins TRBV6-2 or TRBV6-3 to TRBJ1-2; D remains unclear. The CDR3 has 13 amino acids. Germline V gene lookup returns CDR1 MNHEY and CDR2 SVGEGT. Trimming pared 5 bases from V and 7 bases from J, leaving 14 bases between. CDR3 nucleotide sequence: TGTGCCAGCAGTCGCTCTACGCTAATTGGCTACACCTTC. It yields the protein CASSRSTLIGYTF.

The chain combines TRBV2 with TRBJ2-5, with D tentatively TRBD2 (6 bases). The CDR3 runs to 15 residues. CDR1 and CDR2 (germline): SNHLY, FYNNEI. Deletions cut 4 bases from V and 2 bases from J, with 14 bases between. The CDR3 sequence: CASSGMGGPQETQYF. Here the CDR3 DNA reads TGTGCCAGCAGTGGAATGGGGGGTCCTCAAGAGACCCAGTACTTC.

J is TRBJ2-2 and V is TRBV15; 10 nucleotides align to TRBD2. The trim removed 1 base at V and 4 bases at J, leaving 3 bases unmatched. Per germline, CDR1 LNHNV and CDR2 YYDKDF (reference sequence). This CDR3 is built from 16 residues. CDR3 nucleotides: TGTGCCACCAGCAGAGTAGGACTAGCGGTCACCGGGGAGCTGTTTTTT. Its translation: CATSRVGLAVTGELFF.

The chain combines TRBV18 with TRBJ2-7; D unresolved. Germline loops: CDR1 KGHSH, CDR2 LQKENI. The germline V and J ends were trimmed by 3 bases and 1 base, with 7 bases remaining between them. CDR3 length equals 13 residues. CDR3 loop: CASSPDKSYEQYF. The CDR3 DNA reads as TGTGCCAGCTCACCCGACAAGTCCTACGAGCAGTACTTC.